Shown below are 9 T cell receptor beta chains from a single sample sequenced in a study of T cell clusters in autoimmune cytopenias. Roughly 38,000 genome equivalents of blood DNA were amplified for TRB. Multiplex touch-down PCR amplified TRB using TRB-A and TRB-B pools in one tube. TCRdb derives one entry per CDR3 protein from the multiplex PCR reads, leaving out DNA. The sample data list roughly 5,200 distinct CDR3 sequences. The sequencing input was peripheral blood. Receptors were obtained from a human donor with an autoimmune cytopenia or autoimmune hepatitis (not recorded which).

CDR3 residues: CASSRTTNEKLFF. The V gene is TRBV27, the J gene TRBJ1-4. CDR3 length: 13 amino acids. The germline CDR1 and CDR2 sequences are MNHEY and SMNVEV (reference sequence).

By frequency, this clonotype is medium-sized. The V and J genes are TRBV20-1 and TRBJ1-3. This CDR3 is built from 14 residues. Germline CDR1 DFQATT, CDR2 SNEGSKA (reference sequence). Here the CDR3 reads CSAAAERHGNTIYF.

This chain uses TRBV6-5 with TRBJ1-1; TCRdb designates TRBD1, a call that cannot be tested without DNA. CDR1 and CDR2 (germline): MNHEY, SVGAGI. This CDR3 has 14 amino acids. The CDR3 protein is CAISGGQGGTEAFF.

The chain uses TRBV5-4 and TRBJ2-5; the TRBD2 assignment by TCRdb is unverifiable without DNA. The germline gives CDR1 SGHNT, CDR2 YYREEE (reference sequence). There are 15 residues in the CDR3. The CDR3 reads CASSLGGQGGESQYF.

According to its frequency, this clonotype is medium-sized (0.01 to 0.1%). J is TRBJ2-3 and V is TRBV18; TCRdb picks TRBD2, but there is no DNA to check that call. The V gene's germline CDR1 is KGHSH and CDR2 LQKENI. This CDR3 comprises 15 residues. CDR3 sequence reads: CASSPLAGGTDTQYF. Using reference TRBV18 and TRBJ2-3 for the parts outside the CDR3, the full variable domain is NAGVMQNPRHLVRRRGQEARLRCSPMKGHSHVYWYRQLPEEGLKFMVYLQKENIIDESGMPKERFSAEFPKEGPSILRIQQVVRGDSAAYFCASSPLAGGTDTQYFGPGTRLTVL.

This clonotype ranks as medium-sized (0.01 to 0.1%) in terms of frequency. The chain combines TRBV19 with TRBJ2-3; TCRdb proposes TRBD2, but this gene call is untestable without DNA. Germline values: CDR1 LNHDA, CDR2 SQIVND (reference sequence). This CDR3 comprises 16 residues. The CDR3 loop is CASSIDSGGTTDTQYF.

Judged by frequency, this clonotype is medium-sized. The chain links TRBV19 to TRBJ2-3; TCRdb's D call of TRBD1 is untestable without DNA. There are 12 residues in the CDR3. The germline gives CDR1 LNHDA, CDR2 SQIVND (reference sequence). The CDR3 spells CASSDRADTQYF.

Frequency places this clonotype as medium-sized (0.01 to 0.1%). The CDR3 protein is CASSPTGYNEQFF. This rearrangement joins TRBV7-9 to TRBJ2-1; the TCRdb D gene call, TRBD1, has no DNA to confirm it. CDR1 is SEHNR, CDR2 FQNEAQ, per germline (reference sequence). The CDR3 is 13 residues long.

The rearrangement links TRBV6-2 or TRBV6-3 to TRBJ1-5. This CDR3 region has 17 residues. Germline CDR1 and CDR2: MNHEY and SVGEGT. The CDR3 reads CASSPRPGGRLNQPQHF.